This is a list of T cell receptor beta chains from one sample in a study of tumor-infiltrating lymphocytes in primary liver carcinoma. One entry per CDR3 protein results from TCRdb running MiXCR on the multiplex PCR reads. The sample contains 200,000 or so distinct CDR3 sequences, about two thirds of which appear only once. The sequencing input was peripheral blood. These receptors all come from a woman in her sixties with primary liver carcinoma and hepatitis B virus infection. Both conserved end residues are part of each CDR3. Fields, in order: V gene, J gene, D gene, clone size, CDR3 protein, CDR3 DNA. A D gene is named only where the DNA matches it firmly. Not all rows give a size; the values are once, few, many and, for expanded clones, a class.

TRBV11-2	TRBJ2-7	TRBD2	.	CASNPPGLAGEGEQYF	TGTGCCAGCAACCCCCCGGGGTTAGCGGGAGAAGGGGAGCAGTACTTC
TRBV6-5	TRBJ2-7	TRBD2	many	CASSYVAGGAYEQYF	TGTGCCAGCAGTTACGTAGCGGGAGGGGCTTACGAGCAGTACTTC
TRBV11-2	TRBJ2-4	TRBD1	.	CASSLGERDRGSNDIQYF	TGTGCCAGCAGCTTAGGGGAGCGGGACAGGGGATCCAACGACATTCAGTACTTC
TRBV4-1	TRBJ2-3	TRBD2	.	CASGQEESGLAGSDTQYF	TGCGCCAGCGGCCAAGAGGAGAGTGGACTAGCGGGTTCAGATACGCAGTATTTT
TRBV6-2/TRBV6-3	TRBJ2-1	.	many	CASRRTAKYNEQFF	TGTGCCAGCAGGCGGACAGCTAAATACAATGAGCAGTTCTTC
TRBV11-2	TRBJ2-5	.	.	CASSHSGEGETQYF	TGTGCCAGCAGCCATTCGGGTGAGGGAGAGACCCAGTACTTC
TRBV6-5	TRBJ2-7	.	.	CASSYSRDSSYEQYF	TGTGCCAGCAGTTACTCCCGGGACTCCTCCTACGAGCAGTACTTC
TRBV11-2	TRBJ2-1	TRBD2	.	CANSLAGAPYNEQFF	TGTGCCAACAGCTTAGCGGGGGCCCCCTACAATGAGCAGTTCTTC
TRBV20-1	TRBJ2-1	.	.	CSARDFRSDNEQFF	TGCAGTGCTAGAGACTTCCGCAGCGACAATGAGCAGTTCTTC
TRBV7-9	TRBJ2-7	TRBD2	.	CTSSPNSGREQYF	TGTACCAGCAGCCCCAACAGCGGGAGGGAGCAGTACTTC
TRBV7-9	TRBJ1-4	.	.	CASGLGSPKGEKLFF	TGTGCCAGCGGCTTAGGAAGCCCGAAGGGTGAAAAACTGTTTTTT
TRBV12-3/TRBV12-4	TRBJ2-1	TRBD2	.	CASRWGGGRYDEQFF	TGTGCCAGCAGATGGGGGGGAGGGCGGTACGATGAGCAGTTCTTC
TRBV14	TRBJ2-7	.	.	CASSQVGAYSYEQYF	TGTGCCAGCAGCCAAGTGGGGGCCTATTCCTACGAGCAGTACTTC
TRBV4-1	TRBJ1-1	TRBD1	many	CASSQEGGTANTEAFF	TGCGCCAGCAGCCAAGAAGGCGGGACAGCGAACACTGAAGCTTTCTTT
TRBV12-3/TRBV12-4	TRBJ1-1	.	.	CAISYNRDKTEAFF	TGTGCCATCAGCTACAACAGGGATAAGACTGAAGCTTTCTTT
TRBV5-6	TRBJ2-1	.	few	CASSFRAIGGYNEQFF	TGTGCCAGCAGCTTTCGAGCGATCGGCGGGTACAATGAGCAGTTCTTC
TRBV11-3	TRBJ2-1	TRBD2	once	CASNRRLAGGFLISYNEQFF	TGTGCCAGTAATCGACGACTAGCGGGAGGATTTTTAATCTCCTACAATGAGCAGTTCTTC